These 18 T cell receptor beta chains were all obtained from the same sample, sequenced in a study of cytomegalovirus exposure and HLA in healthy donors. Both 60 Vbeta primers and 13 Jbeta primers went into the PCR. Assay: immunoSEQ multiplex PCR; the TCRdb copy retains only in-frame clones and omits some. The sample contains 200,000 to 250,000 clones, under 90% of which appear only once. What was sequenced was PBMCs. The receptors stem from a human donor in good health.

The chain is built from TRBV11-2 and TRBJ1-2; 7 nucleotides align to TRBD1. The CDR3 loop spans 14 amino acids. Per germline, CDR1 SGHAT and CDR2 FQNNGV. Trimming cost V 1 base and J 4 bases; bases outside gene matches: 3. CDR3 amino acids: CASSLGGGSYGYTF. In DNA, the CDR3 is TGTGCCAGCAGCTTAGGAGGGGGCAGCTATGGCTACACCTTC.

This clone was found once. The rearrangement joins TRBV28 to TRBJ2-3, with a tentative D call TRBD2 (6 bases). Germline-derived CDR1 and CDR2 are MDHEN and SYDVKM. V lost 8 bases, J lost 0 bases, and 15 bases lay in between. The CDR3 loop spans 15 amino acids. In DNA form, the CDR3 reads TGTGCCAGCGGTGAAGGGGCGGGGAGCACAGATACGCAGTATTTT. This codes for CASGEGAGSTDTQYF. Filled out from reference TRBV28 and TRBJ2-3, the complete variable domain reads DVKVTQSSRYLVKRTGEKVFLECVQDMDHENMFWYRQDPGLGLRLIYFSYDVKMKEKGDIPEGYSVSREKKERFSLILESASTNQTSMYLCASGEGAGSTDTQYFGPGTRLTVL.

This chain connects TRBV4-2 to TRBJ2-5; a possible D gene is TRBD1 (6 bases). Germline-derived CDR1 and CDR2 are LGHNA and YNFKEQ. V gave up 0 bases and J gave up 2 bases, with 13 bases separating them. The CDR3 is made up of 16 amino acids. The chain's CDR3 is CASSQDKGGLQETQYF. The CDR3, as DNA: TGTGCCAGCAGCCAAGATAAAGGGGGTCTTCAAGAGACCCAGTACTTC.

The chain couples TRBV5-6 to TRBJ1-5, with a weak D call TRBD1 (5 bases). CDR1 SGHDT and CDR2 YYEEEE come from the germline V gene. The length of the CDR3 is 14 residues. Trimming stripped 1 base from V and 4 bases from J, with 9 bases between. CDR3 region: CASSLTGGNQPQHF. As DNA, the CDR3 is TGTGCCAGCAGCTTGACGGGGGGGAATCAGCCCCAGCATTTT.

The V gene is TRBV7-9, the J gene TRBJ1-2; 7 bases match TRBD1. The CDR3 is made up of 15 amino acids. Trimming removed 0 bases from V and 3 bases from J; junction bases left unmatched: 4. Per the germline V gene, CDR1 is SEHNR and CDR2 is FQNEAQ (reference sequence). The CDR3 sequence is CASSLAGGSDYGYTF. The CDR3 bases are TGTGCCAGCAGCTTAGCAGGGGGCTCTGACTATGGCTACACCTTC.

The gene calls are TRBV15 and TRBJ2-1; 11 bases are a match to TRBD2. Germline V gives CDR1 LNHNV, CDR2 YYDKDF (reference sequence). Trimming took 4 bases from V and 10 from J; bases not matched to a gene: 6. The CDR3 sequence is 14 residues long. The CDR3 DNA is TGTGCCACCAGCACGGTAACTAGCGGGAGAGAGCAGTTCTTC. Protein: CATSTVTSGREQFF.

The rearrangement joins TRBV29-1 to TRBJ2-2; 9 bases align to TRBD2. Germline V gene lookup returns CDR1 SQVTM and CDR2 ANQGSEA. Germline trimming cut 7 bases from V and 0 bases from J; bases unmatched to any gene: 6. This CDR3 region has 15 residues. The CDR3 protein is CSGAPSGTNTGELFF. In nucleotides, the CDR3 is TGCAGCGGTGCCCCTAGCGGGACGAACACCGGGGAGCTGTTTTTT.

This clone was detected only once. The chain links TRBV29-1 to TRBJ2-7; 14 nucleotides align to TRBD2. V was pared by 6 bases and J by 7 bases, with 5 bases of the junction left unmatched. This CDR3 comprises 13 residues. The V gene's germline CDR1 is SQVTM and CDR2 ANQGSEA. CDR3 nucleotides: TGCAGCGTGCTGACTAGCGGGGGGGTGGAGCAGTACTTC. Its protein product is CSVLTSGGVEQYF.

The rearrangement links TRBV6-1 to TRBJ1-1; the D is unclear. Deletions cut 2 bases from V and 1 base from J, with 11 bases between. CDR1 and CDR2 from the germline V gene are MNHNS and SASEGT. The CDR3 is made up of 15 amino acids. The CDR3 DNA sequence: TGTGCCAGCAGTGAAAGAGGGCGCCAGAACACTGAAGCTTTCTTT. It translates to CASSERGRQNTEAFF.

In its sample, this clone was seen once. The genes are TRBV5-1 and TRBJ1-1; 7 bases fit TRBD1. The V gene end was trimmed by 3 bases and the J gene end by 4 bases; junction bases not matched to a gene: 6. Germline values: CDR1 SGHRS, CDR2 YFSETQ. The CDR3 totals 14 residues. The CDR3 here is CASSYGSGGTEAFF. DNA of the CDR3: TGCGCCAGCAGCTATGGCTCAGGGGGCACTGAAGCTTTCTTT.

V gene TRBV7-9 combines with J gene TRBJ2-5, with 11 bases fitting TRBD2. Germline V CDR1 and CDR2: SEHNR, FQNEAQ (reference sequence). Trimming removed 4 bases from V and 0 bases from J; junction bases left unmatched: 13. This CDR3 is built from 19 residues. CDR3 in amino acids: CASSSVAGLAAQYQETQYF. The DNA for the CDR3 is TGTGCCAGCAGCTCGGTTGCGGGACTAGCGGCTCAGTACCAAGAGACCCAGTACTTC. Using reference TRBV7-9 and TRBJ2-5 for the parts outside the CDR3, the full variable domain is DTGVSQNPRHKITKRGQNVTFRCDPISEHNRLYWYRQTLGQGPEFLTYFQNEAQLEKSRLLSDRFSAERPKGSFSTLEIQRTEQGDSAMYLCASSSVAGLAAQYQETQYFGPGTRLLVL.

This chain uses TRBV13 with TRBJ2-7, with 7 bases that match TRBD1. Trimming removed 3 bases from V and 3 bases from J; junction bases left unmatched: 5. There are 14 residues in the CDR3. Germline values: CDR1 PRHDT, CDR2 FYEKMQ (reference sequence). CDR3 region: CASSLTGLSYEQYF. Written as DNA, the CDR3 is TGTGCCAGCAGCTTGACAGGGCTTAGCTACGAGCAGTACTTC.

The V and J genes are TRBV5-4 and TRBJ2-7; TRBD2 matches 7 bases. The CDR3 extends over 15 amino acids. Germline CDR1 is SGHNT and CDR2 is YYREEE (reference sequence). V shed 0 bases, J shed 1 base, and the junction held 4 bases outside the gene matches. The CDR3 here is CASSLVTGGSYEQYF. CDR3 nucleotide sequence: TGTGCCAGCAGCTTGGTTACGGGGGGTTCCTACGAGCAGTACTTC. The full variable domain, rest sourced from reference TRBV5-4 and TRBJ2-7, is ETGVTQSPTHLIKTRGQQVTLRCSSQSGHNTVSWYQQALGQGPQFIFQYYREEENGRGNFPPRFSGLQFPNYSSELNVNALELDDSALYLCASSLVTGGSYEQYFGPGTRLTVT.

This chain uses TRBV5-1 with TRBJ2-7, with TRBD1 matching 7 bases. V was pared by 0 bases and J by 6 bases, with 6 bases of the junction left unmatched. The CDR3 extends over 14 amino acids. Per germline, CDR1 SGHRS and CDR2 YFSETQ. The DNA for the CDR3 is TGCGCCAGCAGCTTGGCCGCCAGGGGGAGCGAGCAGTACTTC. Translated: CASSLAARGSEQYF. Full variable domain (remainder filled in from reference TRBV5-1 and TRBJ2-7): KAGVTQTPRYLIKTRGQQVTLSCSPISGHRSVSWYQQTPGQGLQFLFEYFSETQRNKGNFPGRFSGRQFSNSRSEMNVSTLELGDSALYLCASSLAARGSEQYFGPGTRLTVT.

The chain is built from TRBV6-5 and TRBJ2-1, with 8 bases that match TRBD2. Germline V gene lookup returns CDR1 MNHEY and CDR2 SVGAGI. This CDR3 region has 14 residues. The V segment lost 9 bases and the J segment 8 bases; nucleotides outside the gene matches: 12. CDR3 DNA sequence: TGTGCCAGTATTTCGGGACTAGGGCACCATGAGCAGTTCTTC. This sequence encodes CASISGLGHHEQFF.

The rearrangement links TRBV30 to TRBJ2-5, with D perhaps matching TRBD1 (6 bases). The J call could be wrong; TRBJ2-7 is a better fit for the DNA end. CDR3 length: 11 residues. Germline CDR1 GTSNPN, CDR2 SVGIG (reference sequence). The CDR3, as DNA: TGTGCCTGGTGGGACACCTACGAGCAGTACTTC. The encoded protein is CAWWDTYEQYF.

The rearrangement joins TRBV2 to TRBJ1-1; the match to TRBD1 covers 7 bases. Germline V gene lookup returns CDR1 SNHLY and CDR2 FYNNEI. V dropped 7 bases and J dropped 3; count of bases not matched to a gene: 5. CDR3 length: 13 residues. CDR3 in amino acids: CASTGQGDTEAFF. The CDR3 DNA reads TGTGCCAGCACTGGGCAGGGGGACACTGAAGCTTTCTTT.

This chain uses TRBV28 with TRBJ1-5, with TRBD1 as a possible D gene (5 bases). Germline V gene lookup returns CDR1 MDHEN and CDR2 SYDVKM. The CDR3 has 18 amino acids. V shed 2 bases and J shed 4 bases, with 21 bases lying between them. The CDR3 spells CASSLLREGPRGNQPQHF. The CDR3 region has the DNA TGTGCCAGCAGTTTACTTCGGGAGGGGCCCCGGGGAAATCAGCCCCAGCATTTT.